This T cell receptor (beta chain) was found in a study of T-cell reconstitution after alpha-beta-depleted transplantation in children. General observations from the study: It was reported that alpha-beta T cells came from several hundred expanded graft clones (about two months after transplant). A year post-transplant, T-cell counts and diversity derived mostly from newly produced T cells. Elevated TCRbeta diversity at day 60 was traced, in some patients, to surviving recipient T cells and thymic progenitors.

The length of the CDR3 is 17 residues. Germline values: CDR1 LGHDT, CDR2 YNNKEL (reference sequence). The germline V and J ends were trimmed by 0 bases and 5 bases, with 19 bases remaining between them. This clonotype occurred a few times. No antigen is known for it. For TCRbeta, the library was prepared with unique molecular identifiers. TCRdb itself ran the PCR reads through MiXCR, one entry per CDR3 protein. In the table there are about 830,000 distinct CDR3 sequences, roughly 16% of which are singletons. The sample here was PBMCs, mostly from graft donor cells, taken 360 days after TCRalphabeta/CD19-depleted stem cell transplant. This rearrangement joins TRBV3-1 to TRBJ2-5, with D tentatively TRBD1 or TRBD2 (5 bases each). The sequence derives from a male patient under 18 who had a stem cell transplant for acute lymphoblastic leukemia, so the T cells may come from the graft donor. CDR3 in DNA: TGTGCCAGCAGCCAAGAGGGAACCGGAGGATGGGGGGAGACCCAGTACTTC. As protein: CASSQEGTGGWGETQYF.